A single TCR beta chain is shown here with its context. The antigen is undetermined. The sample belongs to a study of T cell responses to AZD1222 COVID-19 vaccine. Sequenced by immunoSEQ multiplex PCR; TCRdb stores in-frame clones only, minus some. The sample lists about 170,000 clones; 85% to 95% were seen once. Points from the study as a whole: Receipt of two AZD1222 doses was followed by a rise in Spike-specific TCR breadth and depth. Nearly half of spike-specific TCRs reportedly go after variant regions that carry no mutations. The number of AZD1222 recipients seropositive at baseline was only five to seven. Donors, mostly white British, included more females; clonal diversity was possibly underestimated.

The TCR sequence derives from an adult in good health. Sequenced here: peripheral blood, sampled on day 0 of AZD1222 vaccination.

DNA for the CDR3: TGTGCCAGCAGACTGCCGGGACAGGGGCGGAACACCATATATTTT. Translation: CASRLPGQGRNTIYF. The rearrangement uses TRBV28 and TRBJ1-3; 10 bases agree with TRBD1. The trim removed 6 bases at V and 7 bases at J, leaving 9 bases unmatched. The CDR3 length is 15 residues. Germline CDR1 and CDR2: MDHEN and SYDVKM.